One T cell receptor (beta chain) is described in this entry. Its cognate antigen is unknown. These data are taken from a study of shared clonotypes between healthy human individuals. Study-wide findings and caveats: Non-shared clonotypes had lower generation probabilities than clonotypes shared by all four sorted-subset donors. Across subsets, estimated richness was generally greater for naive than for memory populations. It was observed that roughly 5.5% of naive CD4 clonotypes were shared across a handful of donors.

The CDR3 runs 13 residues. Germline CDR1 and CDR2: SQVTM and ANQGSEA. Trimming shortened V by 4 bases and J by 0 bases, and 10 bases separated the two germline ends. Original analysis: There were no quality scores in the junction-only immunoSEQ sequences, so filtering differed. Data came from immunoSEQ multiplex PCR; TCRdb stores just in-frame clones and leaves some out. V and J calls and clone size are given by that table; D and trimming were obtained from the DNA. The repertoire holds roughly 720,000 clones, with 80% to 95% as singletons. The chain employs TRBV29-1 and TRBJ2-7; D not certain. The source of this sequence is a man aged 18-30 years in good health. Some clones in this sample may be carry-over from other donors' samples. The sample taken for sequencing was memory CD8+ T cells from PBMCs. Subset noted: CD45RO+ cells pooled with CCR7-negative TemRA cells. CDR3 in amino acids: CSVVQPLSYEQYF. For the CDR3, the DNA is TGCAGCGTTGTACAGCCTCTCTCCTACGAGCAGTACTTC.